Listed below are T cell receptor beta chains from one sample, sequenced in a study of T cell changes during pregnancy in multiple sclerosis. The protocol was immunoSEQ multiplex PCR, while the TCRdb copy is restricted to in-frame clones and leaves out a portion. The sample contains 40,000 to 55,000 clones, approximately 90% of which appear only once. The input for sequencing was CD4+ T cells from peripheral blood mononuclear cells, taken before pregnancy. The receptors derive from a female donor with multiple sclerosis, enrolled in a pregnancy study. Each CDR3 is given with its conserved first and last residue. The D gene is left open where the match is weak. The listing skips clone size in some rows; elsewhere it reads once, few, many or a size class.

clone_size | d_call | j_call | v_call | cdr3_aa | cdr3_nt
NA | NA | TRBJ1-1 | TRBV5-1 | CASSLEALNTEAFF | TGCGCCAGCAGCTTGGAAGCTCTGAACACTGAAGCTTTCTTT
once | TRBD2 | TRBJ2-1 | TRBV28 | CASRSKSGGINEQFF | TGTGCCAGCCGTTCGAAAAGCGGGGGTATCAATGAGCAGTTCTTC
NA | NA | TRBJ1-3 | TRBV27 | CASSLFPRQAAGNTIYF | TGTGCCAGCAGTTTATTTCCCCGACAGGCGGCGGGAAACACCATATATTTT
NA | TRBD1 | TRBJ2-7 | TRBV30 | CAWSEPGTGDEQYF | TGTGCCTGGAGTGAACCCGGGACAGGGGACGAGCAGTACTTC
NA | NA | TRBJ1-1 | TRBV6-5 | CASSYSTQGRTEAFF | TGTGCCAGCAGTTACTCGACGCAGGGGAGAACTGAAGCTTTCTTT
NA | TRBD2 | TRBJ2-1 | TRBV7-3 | CASSLPSGLAGGEQFF | TGTGCCAGCAGCTTACCCTCGGGACTAGCGGGTGGGGAGCAGTTCTTC
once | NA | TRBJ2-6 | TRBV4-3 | CASSQAQSSSGANVLTF | TGCGCCAGCAGCCAAGCCCAATCGAGTTCTGGGGCCAACGTCCTGACTTTC
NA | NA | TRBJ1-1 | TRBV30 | CAWSTGMNTEAFF | TGTGCCTGGAGTACGGGAATGAACACTGAAGCTTTCTTT
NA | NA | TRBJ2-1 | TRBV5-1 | CASTQRPGAYNEQFF | TGCGCCAGCACCCAGCGGCCCGGAGCCTACAATGAGCAGTTCTTC
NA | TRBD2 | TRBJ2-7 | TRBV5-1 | CASRPGTSGFYEQYF | TGCGCCAGCAGACCGGGGACTAGCGGGTTCTACGAGCAGTACTTC
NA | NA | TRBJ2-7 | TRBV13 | CASSSGFNSYEQYF | TGTGCCAGCAGCTCAGGGTTTAACTCCTACGAGCAGTACTTC
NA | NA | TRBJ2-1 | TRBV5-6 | CASSAAGVLSYNEQFF | TGTGCCAGCAGCGCCGCAGGGGTTTTGTCCTACAATGAGCAGTTCTTC
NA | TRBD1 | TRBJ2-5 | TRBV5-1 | CASSPERTGLGETQYF | TGCGCCAGCAGCCCGGAGCGGACAGGGTTGGGGGAGACCCAGTACTTC
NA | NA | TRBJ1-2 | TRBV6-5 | CASSYSPFQRDYGYTF | TGTGCCAGCAGTTACTCGCCCTTCCAGCGTGACTATGGCTACACCTTC
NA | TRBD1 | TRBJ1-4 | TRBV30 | CAWSGDQGVGEKLFF | TGTGCCTGGAGTGGCGACCAGGGGGTTGGGGAAAAACTGTTTTTT
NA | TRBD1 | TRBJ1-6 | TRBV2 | CASQDPGQGASPLHF | TGTGCCAGCCAGGATCCGGGACAGGGGGCTTCACCCCTCCACTTT
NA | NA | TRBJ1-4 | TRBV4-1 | CASSHVPGSGHEKLFF | TGCGCCAGCAGCCATGTGCCGGGCTCAGGGCATGAAAAACTGTTTTTT
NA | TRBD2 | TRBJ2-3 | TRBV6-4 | CASSLGLAGFGPDTQYF | TGTGCCAGCAGCCTGGGACTAGCGGGATTTGGGCCAGATACGCAGTATTTT
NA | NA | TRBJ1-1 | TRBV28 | CASHSPGDGGHTEAFF | TGTGCCAGCCACAGTCCCGGAGACGGGGGGCATACTGAAGCTTTCTTT
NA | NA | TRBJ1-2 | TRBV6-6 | CASSHGVGQIYGYTF | TGTGCCAGCAGCCACGGGGTAGGACAGATCTATGGCTACACCTTC
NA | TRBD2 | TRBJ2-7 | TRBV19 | CASMGTSGNHEQYF | TGTGCCAGTATGGGGACTAGCGGGAACCACGAGCAGTACTTC
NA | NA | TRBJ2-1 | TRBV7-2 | CASSLDSLGEQFF | TGTGCCAGCAGCCTTGACTCTCTCGGTGAGCAGTTCTTC
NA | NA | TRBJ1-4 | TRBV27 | CASSPRPRSEKLFF | TGTGCCAGCAGTCCCCGGCCTCGGAGTGAAAAACTGTTTTTT
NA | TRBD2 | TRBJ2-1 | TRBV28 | CASSSTSGRTSPYNEQFF | TGTGCCAGCAGTTCGACTAGCGGGAGAACGAGCCCCTACAATGAGCAGTTCTTC
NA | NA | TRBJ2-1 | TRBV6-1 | CASRSSEQFF | TGTGCCAGCAGGTCGTCTGAGCAGTTCTTC
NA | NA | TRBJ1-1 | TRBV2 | CASRGGSAEAFF | TGTGCCAGCCGGGGGGGTTCGGCTGAAGCTTTCTTT
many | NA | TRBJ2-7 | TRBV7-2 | CASSLQGQTYEQYF | TGTGCCAGCAGCTTACAGGGTCAAACCTACGAGCAGTACTTC
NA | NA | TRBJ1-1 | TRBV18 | CASSPPRGKNTEAFF | TGTGCCAGCTCACCACCCAGAGGGAAGAACACTGAAGCTTTCTTT
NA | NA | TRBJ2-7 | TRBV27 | CASSLSGRAVGEQYF | TGTGCCAGCAGTTTATCAGGCAGGGCGGTGGGCGAGCAGTACTTC
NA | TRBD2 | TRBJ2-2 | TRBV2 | CASRVLAGATGELFF | TGTGCCAGCAGGGTATTGGCGGGAGCAACCGGGGAGCTGTTTTTT
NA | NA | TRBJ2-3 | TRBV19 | CASGTGGTDTQYF | TGTGCCAGCGGGACGGGAGGCACAGATACGCAGTATTTT
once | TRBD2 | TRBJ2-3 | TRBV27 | CASSPTLAGGMADTQYF | TGTGCCAGCAGTCCTACCTTAGCGGGAGGGATGGCAGATACGCAGTATTTT
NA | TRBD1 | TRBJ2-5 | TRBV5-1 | CASSFQGARETQYF | TGCGCCAGCAGCTTTCAGGGGGCGAGAGAGACCCAGTACTTC
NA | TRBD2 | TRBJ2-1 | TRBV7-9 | CASSLLAGAYNEQFF | TGTGCCAGCAGCTTACTTGCGGGAGCCTACAATGAGCAGTTCTTC
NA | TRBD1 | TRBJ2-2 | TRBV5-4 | CASSGWTGRTGELFF | TGTGCCAGCAGCGGGTGGACAGGGCGAACCGGGGAGCTGTTTTTT
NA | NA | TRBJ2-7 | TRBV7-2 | CASSREGTRGGEQYF | TGTGCCAGCAGCCGTGAGGGCACTAGGGGGGGTGAGCAGTACTTC
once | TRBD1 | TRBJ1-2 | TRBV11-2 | CASSPRYRGYGYTF | TGTGCCAGCAGCCCCCGATACAGGGGCTATGGCTACACCTTC
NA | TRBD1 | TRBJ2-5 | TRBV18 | CASSPPTGGRGETQYF | TGTGCCAGCTCACCACCCACAGGGGGACGTGGAGAGACCCAGTACTTC
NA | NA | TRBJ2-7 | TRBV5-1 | CASSLAGRVNEQYF | TGCGCCAGCAGCTTGGCCGGTAGAGTAAACGAGCAGTACTTC
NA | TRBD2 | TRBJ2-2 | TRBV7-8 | CASSFSGRASGELFF | TGTGCCAGCAGCTTTAGCGGGAGGGCCTCCGGGGAGCTGTTTTTT
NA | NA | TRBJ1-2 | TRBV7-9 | CAPAPAELGGLHYGYTF | TGTGCTCCGGCCCCGGCCGAACTAGGGGGTCTCCACTATGGCTACACCTTC
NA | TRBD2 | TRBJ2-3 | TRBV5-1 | CASSLGHLAGARRTDTQYF | TGCGCCAGCAGCTTGGGACACCTAGCGGGAGCCCGCCGCACAGATACGCAGTATTTT
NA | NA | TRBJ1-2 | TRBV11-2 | CASSLDTYGYTF | TGTGCCAGCAGCTTAGATACATATGGCTACACCTTC
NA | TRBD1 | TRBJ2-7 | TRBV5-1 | CASSARDRAGEQYF | TGCGCCAGCAGCGCACGGGACAGGGCGGGGGAGCAGTACTTC
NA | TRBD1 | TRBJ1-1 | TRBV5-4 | CASSLGQGVNTEAFF | TGTGCCAGCAGCTTGGGGCAGGGGGTGAACACTGAAGCTTTCTTT
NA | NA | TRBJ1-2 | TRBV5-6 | CASSLEVGRVGYGYTF | TGTGCCAGCAGCTTGGAAGTCGGGAGGGTTGGCTATGGCTACACCTTC
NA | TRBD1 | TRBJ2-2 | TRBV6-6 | CASSYPDRGEELFF | TGTGCCAGCAGTTACCCGGACAGGGGAGAGGAGCTGTTTTTT
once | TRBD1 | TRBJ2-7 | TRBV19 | CASSTLGQGAWEQYF | TGTGCCAGTAGTACGCTAGGACAGGGGGCCTGGGAGCAGTACTTC
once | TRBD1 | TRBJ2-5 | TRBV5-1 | CASSLQGAQETQYF | TGCGCCAGCAGCTTACAGGGGGCACAAGAGACCCAGTACTTC
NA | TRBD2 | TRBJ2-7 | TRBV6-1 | CASSEEFSGRAGAEQYF | TGTGCCAGCAGTGAGGAGTTTAGCGGGAGGGCCGGAGCCGAGCAGTACTTC
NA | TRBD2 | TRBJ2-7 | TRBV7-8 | CASSAPTSRYEQYF | TGTGCCAGCAGCGCACCGACTAGCCGGTACGAGCAGTACTTC
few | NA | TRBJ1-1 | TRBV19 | CASSILAGGASTEAFF | TGTGCCAGTAGTATCCTCGCCGGGGGGGCGAGCACTGAAGCTTTCTTT